This T cell receptor (beta chain) was recovered during a study of blood T cell repertoires in COVID-19. Background on the study: The United States, Italy and Spain were the sources of the acute and convalescent COVID-19 samples. In each case, the material was cDNA or gDNA derived from T cells, B-cell-depleted T cells, or PBMCs.

The ends were cut back, 3 bases at V and 4 bases at J, with 12 bases in the middle. The CDR3 runs 14 residues. CDR1 and CDR2 (germline): SGHTA, FQGTGA. Original analysis: Amplification with reference gene primers provided the estimates of nucleated cell counts. TCRdb keeps only in-frame clones here, not all; method: immunoSEQ multiplex PCR. V and J calls and clone size are those listed in that table; D and trimming were worked out from the DNA. The data contain about 130,000 clones, approximately 83% of them singletons. Sequencing was carried out using peripheral blood. The sequence was obtained from a woman between 50 and 59 years old who had recovered from COVID-19. The chain couples TRBV7-3 to TRBJ2-5; possibly TRBD1 for D (6 bases). The CDR3 here is CASSFRGFGETQYF. CDR3 coding DNA: TGTGCCAGCAGCTTCAGGGGTTTTGGAGAGACCCAGTACTTC.